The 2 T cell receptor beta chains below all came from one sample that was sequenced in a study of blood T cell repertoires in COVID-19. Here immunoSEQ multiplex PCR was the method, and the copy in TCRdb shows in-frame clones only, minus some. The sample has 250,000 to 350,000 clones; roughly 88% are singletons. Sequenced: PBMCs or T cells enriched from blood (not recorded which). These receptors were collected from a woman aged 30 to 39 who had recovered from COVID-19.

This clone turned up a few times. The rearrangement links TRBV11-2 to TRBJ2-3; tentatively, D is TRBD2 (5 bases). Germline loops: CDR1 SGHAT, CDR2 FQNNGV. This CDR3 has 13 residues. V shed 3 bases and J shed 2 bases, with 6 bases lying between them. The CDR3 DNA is TGTGCCAGCAGCTTTCGGGACACAGATACGCAGTATTTT. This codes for CASSFRDTDTQYF.

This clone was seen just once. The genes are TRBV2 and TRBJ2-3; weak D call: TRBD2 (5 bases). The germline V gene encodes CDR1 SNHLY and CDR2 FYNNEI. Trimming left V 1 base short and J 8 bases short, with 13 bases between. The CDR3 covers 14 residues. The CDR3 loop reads CASSEDLAAGTQYF. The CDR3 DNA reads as TGTGCCAGCAGTGAAGATCTAGCCGCGGGTACGCAGTATTTT.